The present T cell receptor (beta chain) was sequenced within a study of identical twins. Template switching, a step in the protocol, added a universal primer site, and cDNA carried unique molecular identifiers. TCRdb analysed the 5' RACE reads with MiXCR anew, one entry per CDR3 protein. The data show under 800,000 distinct CDR3 sequences, about 20% seen once. Germline values: CDR1 DFQATT, CDR2 SNEGSKA (reference sequence). The germline V and J ends were trimmed by 5 bases and 4 bases, with 14 bases remaining between them. The CDR3 spans 14 residues. The sample was also linked to a second study, of T cells expressing NK-cell markers. This second study says: Among the eight sequenced donors, seven tested HCMV-seropositive and one tested seronegative. These clonotypes, the leaders elsewhere, also led the CD3+CD56-NKG2C+ fraction in a few donors.

This TCR derives from a woman between 18 and 29 years old in good health. V usage is TRBV20-1 and J usage is TRBJ2-2, with D tentatively TRBD1 (7 bases). Sequenced: PBMCs. This CDR3 reads CSARRGPSTGELFF. In DNA, the CDR3 is TGCAGTGCTCGGAGGGGGCCAAGCACCGGGGAGCTGTTTTTT.